This TCR beta chain was recorded in a study of shared clonotypes between healthy human individuals (dated by TCRdb to between 2020 and 2021). A note on the overall study: The cohort comprised a couple of women and three men aged 18 to 49 years. For each donor, CD4 naive and CD4 memory were each given three plates, CD8 naive was given two plates, and CD8 memory was given one plate. The study deeply sequenced blood TCR repertoires of five healthy adults to estimate repertoire size and the extent of clonotype sharing between individuals. Different laboratories and diverse techniques were used to prepare libraries and sequence TCR repertoires, to increase sequencing depth and limit assay-specific biases. Each donor's leukapheresis produced roughly between roughly 0.85 and 9.5 billion PBMCs.

TCR CDR3 regions were amplified from genomic DNA by multiplex PCR using the deep immunoSEQ assay. Genomic DNA extracted from each cell subset was distributed evenly over all wells of several immunoSEQ 96-well plates, and each plate served as one replicate. For sorted subsets, around 0.2 ug of genomic DNA, equivalent to 25,000 to 35,000 T cell genomes, went into each replicate PCR. Purified libraries were quantified with a Qubit 3.0 fluorometer, sized on a Bioanalyzer 2100, and re-quantified with the KAPA Library Quantification kit. Every immunoSEQ 96-well plate was sequenced on a dedicated single-read 150-cycle Illumina NextSeq 550 flow cell. On the authors' methods: Because only junctional sequences without quality scores were contained in the immunoSEQ output, filtering matching that applied to full-length reads could not be performed. To assign V/J genes and CDR3, sequences were annotated using PyIR, a Python wrapper for IgBLAST v1.9, with IMGT germline references. Reads were filtered out if the reads had weak V/J assignments (E-value above 1e-6), no CDR3, stop codons, out-of-frame junctions, or ambiguous translated residues. V3J clonotypes were defined by identical inferred V gene, J gene, and CDR3 amino acid sequence. The percentage overlap between two repertoires was calculated by dividing the number of shared unique clonotypes by the size of the smaller repertoire. RTK rarefaction, the Chao1 estimator, and Recon v2.1 estimates of unobserved clonotypes were used to assess repertoire richness. Generation probabilities were computed with OLGA for all TCRbeta clonotypes obtained by the gDNA method from several donors. In its TCRdb copy, this immuneACCESS table keeps in-frame sequences only and misses some clones. Where compared with another copy, unresolved V genes explain less than half of these, and the others have no known cause. D and trimming come from the DNA, and the V and J calls and clone size come from that table. The sample table lists roughly 2.5 million clones, 90% to 95% of them with a count of one. The ten top clones hold around 0.14% of the sample.

Study-level results and caveats: Pairwise subsampling led to the expectation that sequencing depth would affect the degree of clonotype sharing among donors. Higher generation probabilities were observed for clonotypes shared by all four sorted-subset donors than for non-shared clonotypes. Larger estimated clonotype richness was generally found for naive subsets than for memory subsets. Sampling was restricted to blood, and TCR repertoires in tissue are likely to differ from TCR repertoires in blood. Incomplete sequencing was indicated by rarefaction of sorted-subset datasets, despite the large sequencing depth. When a handful of donors were compared, the shared fraction of clonotypes was about 5.5% for naive CD4, 3.5% to 4% for naive CD8, 2.3% for memory CD4, and under 0.5% for memory CD8. Because the study included a small number of donors, the genetic and exposure-history diversity represented was limited.

After removal of 0 bases from V and 4 bases from J, the junction retains 2 bases not matched to a gene. The germline V gene sets CDR1 to SGDLS and CDR2 to YYNGEE. The CDR3 spans 16 residues, from the cysteine through the phenylalanine. Only CDR3 DNA remains: 48 bases, in frame from the first base. The donors were healthy, HIV-negative adults with no recently reported acute infections or vaccinations. All donors were Caucasian adults living in Nashville, Tennessee, USA. Magnetic negative selection was used to enrich CD4+ T cells, after which naive cells were positively selected on CD45RA and the negative fraction became the memory subset. Blood was collected by leukapheresis, and PBMCs were isolated by Ficoll-Histopaque density gradient centrifugation and then cryopreserved in liquid nitrogen vapor phase. Purity and quantity of every magnetically sorted T cell population were checked by analytical flow cytometry. Genomic DNA was isolated from each sorted fraction and quantified by UV absorbance on a Nanodrop 2000c.

Remarks on this clone: Its antigen specificity is not known. Base qualities are not provided; no much larger clone lies one nucleotide away. The same CDR3 also results from other DNA sequences found in this sample.

Sequenced sample: naive CD4+ T cells sorted from blood. This sample's cell subset or site label indicates: CD45RA+ positively selected. The rearrangement joined TRBV9 to TRBJ2-2, with 11 junctional bases fitting TRBD2. The source of this sequence is a man in his late teens or twenties in good health. The nucleotide sequence is given as TGTGCCAGCAGCGTAGGACTAGCGGGATCCACCGGGGAGCTGTTTTTT. This is translated as CASSVGLAGSTGELFF.